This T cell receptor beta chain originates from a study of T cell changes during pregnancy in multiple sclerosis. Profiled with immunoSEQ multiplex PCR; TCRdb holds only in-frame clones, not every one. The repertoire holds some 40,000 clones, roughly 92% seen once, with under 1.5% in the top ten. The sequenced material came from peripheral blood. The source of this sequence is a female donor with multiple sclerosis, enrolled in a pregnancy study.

The CDR3 nucleotides read TGTGCCAGCAGTGAAGGGCGGAGCTATGGCTACACCTTC. Its protein product is CASSEGRSYGYTF. The rearrangement uses TRBV2 and TRBJ1-2; D not resolved. Trimming shortened V by 1 base and J by 4 bases, and 7 bases separated the two germline ends. Germline loops: CDR1 SNHLY, CDR2 FYNNEI. This CDR3 is 13 amino acids long.